Listed below are T cell receptor beta chains from one sample, sequenced in a study of monozygotic twins with inflammatory bowel disease. TCRdb reprocessed the 5' RACE reads and reports one entry per CDR3 protein, with no DNA. The sample is made up of about 350,000 distinct CDR3 sequences, and the top ten hold approximately 2% of it. The sample comprised blood. These receptors all stem from a human donor with ulcerative colitis or Crohn's disease, or a healthy co-twin of an affected twin (not recorded which). Both conserved end residues are part of each CDR3.

TRBV4-3	TRBJ1-4	CASSQEGRIEKLFF
TRBV20-1	TRBJ2-5	CSARGATETQYF
TRBV5-1	TRBJ2-3	CASSLSSGGISTDTQYF
TRBV19	TRBJ1-1	CASVTGDAEAFF
TRBV7-2	TRBJ2-2	CASSLSWGGTGELFF
TRBV27	TRBJ1-6	CASSSTVVSPLHF
TRBV5-1	TRBJ2-1	CASSIDSPSYNEQFF
TRBV15	TRBJ1-2	CATSRDRDANYGYTF
TRBV12-5	TRBJ2-3	CASGLRLAGAKNTQYF
TRBV12-3/TRBV12-4	TRBJ2-7	CASSHRDREGYEQYF
TRBV5-1	TRBJ2-4	CASRLTLAKNIQYF
TRBV20-1	TRBJ1-6	CSAAQGLNSPLHF
TRBV12-3/TRBV12-4	TRBJ2-3	CASSFGGGLTDTQYF
TRBV11-2	TRBJ2-3	CASSPIGGGTDTQYF
TRBV6-6	TRBJ2-1	CASSPPGANEQFF
TRBV20-1	TRBJ2-3	CASGPPQGTDTQYF
TRBV24-1	TRBJ2-2	CSTSDTQGQHTGELFF